The 27 T cell receptor beta chains in this list originate from one sample, sequenced in a study of long-term antiretroviral therapy in people with HIV. The immunoSEQ assay was v3.0, run at survey level. This table comes from immunoSEQ multiplex PCR, and its TCRdb copy is limited to in-frame clones, with some not included. The sample carries 25,000 to 30,000 clones, roughly 80% recorded once. The sequencing used unsorted PBMCs, collected 2.9 years after starting antiretroviral therapy. The receptor source for this set is a man between 45 and 60 years old with HIV.

This clone was observed a single time. This chain connects TRBV10-2 to TRBJ1-4; no firm D call. This CDR3 is built from 14 residues. The V end was cut by 5 bases, the J end by 6 bases, with 13 bases between. Per the germline V gene, CDR1 is WSHSY and CDR2 is SAAADI. The CDR3 DNA reads as TGCGCCAGCAGTCTTACAGCACAATATGAAAAACTGTTTTTT. Translated, it gives CASSLTAQYEKLFF.

This clone was seen only a few times. The chain recombines TRBV27 with TRBJ2-2, with 8 bases fitting TRBD1. V was clipped by 4 bases and J by 4 bases; unmatched bases: 2. Germline V gene data show CDR1 as MNHEY and CDR2 as SMNVEV (reference sequence). CDR3 length equals 14 residues. Here the CDR3 DNA reads TGTGCCAGCAGTTCACAGGGGGTCACCGGGGAGCTGTTTTTT. The encoded protein is CASSSQGVTGELFF.

V is TRBV18 and J is TRBJ1-4; D not certain. The germline CDR1 and CDR2 sequences are KGHSH and LQKENI. The germline V and J ends were trimmed by 2 bases and 4 bases, with 5 bases remaining between them. The CDR3 extends over 13 amino acids. The CDR3 DNA sequence: TGTGCCAGCTCACCAGGACTTAATGAAAAACTGTTTTTT. It specifies CASSPGLNEKLFF.

This clone has only one observation. The rearrangement links TRBV10-1 to TRBJ1-1; maybe TRBD1 (6 bases). CDR1 and CDR2 from the germline V gene are WNHNN and SYGVQD (reference sequence). This CDR3 region has 13 residues. The germline V and J ends were trimmed by 8 bases and 6 bases, with 16 bases remaining between them. Here the CDR3 reads CASAGRTAPEAFF. DNA for the CDR3: TGCGCCAGCGCCGGAAGGACAGCCCCTGAAGCTTTCTTT.

This chain connects TRBV19 to TRBJ2-3, with 7 bases fitting TRBD2. The CDR3 runs to 15 residues. Germline lookup yields CDR1 LNHDA and CDR2 SQIVND (reference sequence). Unmatched junction bases numbered 7, after V lost 3 bases and J lost 4 bases. The CDR3 sequence is CASSIAGVRADTQYF. Written as DNA, the CDR3 is TGTGCCAGTAGTATCGCGGGGGTAAGGGCAGATACGCAGTATTTT.

The rearrangement joins TRBV11-2 to TRBJ2-7; D remains ambiguous. The CDR3 is made up of 15 amino acids. V was shortened by 2 bases and J by 0 bases, with 11 bases between the two germline ends. The germline CDR1 and CDR2 sequences are SGHAT and FQNNGV. In DNA form, the CDR3 reads TGTGCCAGCAGCTTACAAGGGAAAAACTCCTACGAGCAGTACTTC. Translation: CASSLQGKNSYEQYF.

The chain has TRBV25-1 and TRBJ2-3, with D uncertain. The CDR3 is 13 amino acids. From germline, CDR1 is MGHDK and CDR2 SYGVNS. V was pared by 3 bases and J by 6 bases, with 10 bases between. In DNA, the CDR3 is TGTGCCAGCAGTGATCAAGCGCCCGATACGCAGTATTTT. Protein: CASSDQAPDTQYF.

The chain carries TRBV6-5 and TRBJ2-5, with TRBD1 as a possible D gene (6 bases). The V gene's germline CDR1 is MNHEY and CDR2 SVGAGI. Trimming left V 3 bases short and J 2 bases short, with 10 bases between. The CDR3 spans 14 residues. In DNA, the CDR3 is TGTGCCAGCAGTTATTCAGGGGAACAAGAGACCCAGTACTTC. Protein: CASSYSGEQETQYF.

V is TRBV28 and J is TRBJ1-3; TRBD1 is a possible D gene (6 bases). Germline values: CDR1 MDHEN, CDR2 SYDVKM. CDR3 length: 15 amino acids. Trimming stripped 7 bases from V and 6 bases from J, with 19 bases between. Here the CDR3 reads CASTPSGGPENTIYF. CDR3 nucleotides: TGTGCCAGCACCCCGTCGGGGGGGCCGGAAAACACCATATATTTT.

This chain links TRBV5-8 with TRBJ2-7; D unresolved. Germline loops: CDR1 SGHTS, CDR2 YDEGEE. CDR3 length: 11 amino acids. V lost 9 bases and J 4 bases, leaving 11 bases between the germline ends. CDR3 loop: CATPRGYEQYF. The CDR3 region has the DNA TGTGCCACCCCGAGAGGATACGAGCAGTACTTC.

V usage is TRBV2 and J usage is TRBJ2-5; TRBD2 matches 12 bases. CDR1 and CDR2 from the germline V gene are SNHLY and FYNNEI. This CDR3 is 17 amino acids long. V dropped 2 bases and J dropped 5; count of bases not matched to a gene: 9. The CDR3 DNA reads TGTGCCAGCAGTGAAACTCTCCGGACTAGCGGGGAGGAGACCCAGTACTTC. Residues: CASSETLRTSGEETQYF.

CDR3 in DNA: TGCGCCAGCAGCTTTGAGCTCCGTAGCACAGATACGCAGTATTTT. Translation gives CASSFELRSTDTQYF. This rearrangement joins TRBV5-1 to TRBJ2-3; D gene unclear. This CDR3 region has 15 residues. Germline V lookup: CDR1 SGHRS, CDR2 YFSETQ. The V end was cut by 2 bases, the J end by 0 bases, with 10 bases between.

The CDR3 coding sequence is TGTGCCAGCTCACCAGACTCCTATAATTCACCCCTCCACTTT. It codes for CASSPDSYNSPLHF. The chain joins TRBV18 to TRBJ1-6; D is undetermined. There are 14 residues in the CDR3. Trimming cost V 2 bases and J 0 bases, with 2 bases left between them. Germline V gene sequence: CDR1 KGHSH, CDR2 LQKENI.

V is TRBV5-1 and J is TRBJ2-1; D might be TRBD1 (6 bases). Looked up from germline, CDR1 is SGHRS and CDR2 is YFSETQ. The CDR3 has 15 residues. V lost 4 bases, J lost 3 bases, and 14 bases lay in between. The CDR3 DNA reads as TGCGCCAGCAGCCATGGGGGCCAGCTCTACAATGAGCAGTTCTTC. It translates to CASSHGGQLYNEQFF.

The chain recombines TRBV11-2 with TRBJ1-1; 7 bases align to TRBD1. The CDR3 has 18 residues. Losses at the gene ends were 1 base for V and 8 bases for J; bases not matched to a gene: 19. The germline V gene has CDR1 SGHAT and CDR2 FQNNGV. In DNA, the CDR3 is TGTGCCAGCAGCTTAGGCGTGGGGAGACAGGGAGGGGGGGGCGAAGCTTTCTTT. This sequence encodes CASSLGVGRQGGGGEAFF.

The rearrangement uses TRBV5-5 and TRBJ1-5; D unresolved. The CDR3 length is 13 residues. CDR1 SGHKS and CDR2 YYEKEE come from the germline V gene (reference sequence). V was trimmed by 5 bases and J by 4 bases, leaving 10 bases between them. The CDR3 DNA is TGTGCCAGCAGTATACAAGATAATCAGCCCCAGCATTTT. As protein: CASSIQDNQPQHF.

The rearrangement uses TRBV7-9 and TRBJ2-3, with 13 bases lining up with TRBD2. Looked up from germline, CDR1 is SEHNR and CDR2 is FQNEAQ (reference sequence). With 4 bases clipped from V and 3 bases from J, the junction kept 7 bases outside the gene matches. The length of the CDR3 is 17 residues. The CDR3 loop reads CASSYGLAGEETDTQYF. The CDR3 DNA is TGTGCCAGCAGCTATGGACTAGCGGGGGAGGAAACAGATACGCAGTATTTT. Together with reference TRBV7-9 and TRBJ2-3, the CDR3 gives the full variable domain: DTGVSQNPRHKITKRGQNVTFRCDPISEHNRLYWYRQTLGQGPEFLTYFQNEAQLEKSRLLSDRFSAERPKGSFSTLEIQRTEQGDSAMYLCASSYGLAGEETDTQYFGPGTRLTVL.

V usage is TRBV4-3 and J usage is TRBJ2-3; no definite D call. The CDR3 length is 13 residues. The V end was cut by 2 bases, the J end by 8 bases, with 11 bases between. CDR1 and CDR2 (germline): LGHNA, YSLEER. CDR3 in DNA: TGCGCCAGCAGCCAAACCAGCGTTGGTACGCAGTATTTT. As protein: CASSQTSVGTQYF.

The chain recombines TRBV5-4 with TRBJ2-1, with TRBD2 identical over 11 bases. CDR1 is SGHNT and CDR2 is YYREEE in the germline V gene (reference sequence). V was clipped by 0 bases and J by 6 bases; unmatched bases: 5. The CDR3 spans 16 residues. The CDR3 DNA reads as TGTGCCAGCAGCTTGGCGGCTAGCGGGGGGACCAATGAGCAGTTCTTC. Protein product: CASSLAASGGTNEQFF.

The CDR3 is CASSSTGGAAFF. CDR3 bases: TGTGCCAGCAGCTCAACAGGGGGAGCAGCTTTCTTT. V and J are TRBV7-9 and TRBJ1-1, with 8 bases that match TRBD1. With V trimmed by 4 bases and J by 10 bases, 5 bases remained unmatched. There are 12 residues in the CDR3. CDR1 and CDR2 (germline): SEHNR, FQNEAQ (reference sequence).

This clone was detected only a few times. The CDR3, as DNA: TGTGCCAGTAGTATAGCACCTATCCAGGGGTACTTGGGCAATCAGCCCCAGCATTTT. Translation gives CASSIAPIQGYLGNQPQHF. The chain recombines TRBV19 with TRBJ1-5; possible D gene TRBD1, 6 bases. In germline, CDR1 is LNHDA, CDR2 SQIVND (reference sequence). The CDR3 loop spans 19 amino acids. Trimming removed 1 base from V and 2 bases from J, with 21 bases in between.

Here the CDR3 DNA reads TGCAGCACTCAGGATCCGAACACTGAAGCTTTCTTT. Translating it yields CSTQDPNTEAFF. This chain connects TRBV29-1 to TRBJ1-1, with D uncertain. Germline CDR1 reads SQVTM; CDR2 reads ANQGSEA. The germline V and J ends were trimmed by 8 bases and 1 base, with 11 bases remaining between them. The CDR3 is made up of 12 amino acids.

The rearrangement joins TRBV7-2 to TRBJ2-6; a possible D gene is TRBD1 (6 bases). Germline V gene lookup returns CDR1 SGHTA and CDR2 FQGNSA. CDR3 length equals 19 residues. The V gene lost 1 base and the J gene lost 0 bases, with 16 bases spanning the gap. The CDR3 nucleotides are TGTGCCAGCAGCTTAGTATTTAGGACAGCCAGCTCTGGGGCCAACGTCCTGACTTTC. This encodes CASSLVFRTASSGANVLTF. The variable domain in full, with the rest retrieved from reference TRBV7-2 and TRBJ2-6, is GAGVSQSPSNKVTEKGKDVELRCDPISGHTALYWYRQSLGQGLEFLIYFQGNSAPDKSGLPSDRFSAERTGGSVSTLTIQRTQQEDSAVYLCASSLVFRTASSGANVLTFGAGSRLTVL.

This clone has only a few counts. The DNA of the CDR3 is TGTGCCAGCAGTTCCCGGGGTCACAGGTTCCAAAGGGGAGATGGGGCCAACGTCCTGACTTTC. As protein: CASSSRGHRFQRGDGANVLTF. The chain couples TRBV28 to TRBJ2-6, with D perhaps assigned TRBD1 or TRBD2 (5 bases each). CDR1 and CDR2 from the germline V gene are MDHEN and SYDVKM. V lost 4 bases and J lost 3, with 28 bases in between. CDR3 length equals 21 residues.

The chain joins TRBV2 to TRBJ1-1, with D possibly being TRBD1 (6 bases). Germline CDR1 reads SNHLY; CDR2 reads FYNNEI. The germline V and J ends were trimmed by 5 bases and 0 bases, with 10 bases remaining between them. The CDR3 is 14 amino acids. The CDR3 reads CASSWTDMNTEAFF. Here the CDR3 DNA reads TGTGCCAGCAGTTGGACAGACATGAACACTGAAGCTTTCTTT.

This chain joins TRBV6-5 and TRBJ2-7, with a tentative D call TRBD1 (5 bases). V was clipped by 2 bases and J by 3 bases, with 8 bases between them. CDR1 is MNHEY and CDR2 is SVGAGI in the germline V gene. CDR3 length: 13 residues. The DNA for the CDR3 is TGTGCCAGCAGTTACGGTAGGGGCTACGAGCAGTACTTC. This gives the protein CASSYGRGYEQYF.

This rearrangement joins TRBV27 to TRBJ2-1; 7 nucleotides line up with TRBD1. J lost 4 bases, V lost 3 bases, and 3 bases had no gene match. The CDR3 is 14 amino acids. Germline V gene data show CDR1 as MNHEY and CDR2 as SMNVEV (reference sequence). The CDR3 nucleotides read TGTGCCAGCAGTTTGGACAGGTTATACAATGAGCAGTTCTTC. It codes for CASSLDRLYNEQFF.